One sample yielded the 26 T cell receptor beta chains listed below, sequenced in a study of spatial heterogeneity in lung cancer. The time point: sample taken at primary tumor resection. From tumor, nontumor lung or frozen PBMC, whole RNA was taken unsorted for sequencing. TCRdb ran MiXCR on the 5' RACE reads and lists one entry per CDR3 protein. The sample contains approximately 81,000 distinct CDR3 sequences, around 12% of which appear only once. The sequencing used PBMCs, collected at surgery. The receptors stem from a male donor with early-stage non-small cell lung cancer.

This clonotype appeared many times. The chain links TRBV29-1 to TRBJ1-1, with TRBD1 matching 8 bases. The V gene's germline CDR1 is SQVTM and CDR2 ANQGSEA. This CDR3 region has 12 residues. V lost 7 bases, J lost 0 bases, and 1 base stayed unmatched. The CDR3, as DNA: TGCAGCGGGACAGGGCTGAACACTGAAGCTTTCTTT. Its protein is CSGTGLNTEAFF.

This rearrangement joins TRBV5-1 to TRBJ2-7; 9 bases agree with TRBD2. The ends lost 3 bases at V and 2 bases at J; junction bases unmatched: 9. The germline CDR1 and CDR2 sequences are SGHRS and YFSETQ. The CDR3 has 16 residues. CDR3 sequence reads: CASSSTPSGAPYEQYF. DNA of the CDR3: TGCGCCAGCAGCTCGACCCCTAGCGGGGCCCCCTACGAGCAGTACTTC.

About this clonotype itself: A junction boundary mismatches the germline segment, possibly from a read error. The gene calls are TRBV12-3 or TRBV12-4 and TRBJ2-5; the match to TRBD1 covers 7 bases. The CDR3 totals 13 residues. CDR3 bases: TGTGCCAGCAGGGGGACAGTCCAAGAGGCCCAGTACTTC. Translated, it gives CASRGTVQEAQYF.

This clonotype showed up many times. V usage is TRBV24-1 and J usage is TRBJ2-1; D may be TRBD1 (5 bases). Germline CDR1 is KGHDR and CDR2 is SFDVKD. Between the trimmed V and J ends, which lost 8 bases and 6 bases, there was a span of 13 bases. The CDR3 contains 13 residues. CDR3 bases: TGTGCCACCATGGGCCAAGGGGTCAATGAGCAGTTCTTC. Translated: CATMGQGVNEQFF.

This clonotype was counted ten times or more. This chain links TRBV19 with TRBJ2-1; 11 nucleotides align to TRBD2. V dropped 6 bases and J dropped 7; count of bases not matched to a gene: 8. Germline loops: CDR1 LNHDA, CDR2 SQIVND (reference sequence). The CDR3 runs 15 residues. This chain's CDR3 is CASSQLAGAVNEQFF. The CDR3 DNA is TGTGCCAGTAGCCAACTAGCGGGAGCGGTTAATGAGCAGTTCTTC.

V and J are TRBV30 and TRBJ1-1, with D maybe TRBD1 (5 bases). V dropped 2 bases and J dropped 5 bases, with 15 bases sitting between them. Per germline, CDR1 GTSNPN and CDR2 SVGIG (reference sequence). The CDR3 consists of 14 residues. The CDR3 reads CAWSPRRGKTEAFF. The CDR3, as DNA: TGTGCCTGGAGTCCTCGCCGGGGGAAGACTGAAGCTTTCTTT.

This clonotype showed up just a few times. This sequence joins TRBV30 and TRBJ1-1; D is undetermined. Deletions cut 2 bases from V and 5 bases from J, with 18 bases between. The CDR3 loop spans 15 amino acids. Germline CDR1 is GTSNPN and CDR2 is SVGIG (reference sequence). Here the CDR3 DNA reads TGTGCCTGGAGTCCCCCGGGCTCTTCGAAGACTGAAGCTTTCTTT. This codes for CAWSPPGSSKTEAFF.

This chain uses TRBV29-1 with TRBJ1-2; TRBD1 might be the D (5 bases). Trimming shortened V by 7 bases and J by 0 bases, and 9 bases separated the two germline ends. The CDR3 extends over 12 amino acids. Germline V gene data show CDR1 as SQVTM and CDR2 as ANQGSEA. For the CDR3, the DNA is TGCAGCGCAGGGTCTTCTAACTATGGCTACACCTTC. Protein sequence: CSAGSSNYGYTF.

The chain carries TRBV9 and TRBJ2-7, with D possibly being TRBD1 or TRBD2 (7 bases each). The V and J ends lost 2 bases and 5 bases respectively, with 14 bases between them. The CDR3 loop spans 14 amino acids. CDR1 SGDLS and CDR2 YYNGEE come from the germline V gene. The CDR3 region is CASSVGRGRDEQYF. The CDR3 DNA follows: TGTGCCAGCAGCGTTGGCAGGGGGAGGGACGAGCAGTACTTC.

This clonotype was counted only a few times. The CDR3 loop is CATSTPGSRRSYNEQFF. CDR3 coding DNA: TGTGCCACCAGCACCCCTGGGAGCAGACGCTCCTACAATGAGCAGTTCTTC. V usage is TRBV15 and J usage is TRBJ2-1, with TRBD2 as a possible D gene (5 bases). The CDR3 is 17 amino acids. V lost 4 bases and J lost 0, with 16 bases in between. Germline lookup yields CDR1 LNHNV and CDR2 YYDKDF (reference sequence).

Here the CDR3 reads CASSDGMVRDTYSNQPQHF. CDR3 sequence (DNA): TGTGCCAGCAGTGATGGAATGGTCCGGGACACCTATAGCAATCAGCCCCAGCATTTT. The chain combines TRBV6-4 with TRBJ1-5; D is possibly TRBD1 (6 bases). From germline, CDR1 is MRHNA and CDR2 SNTAGT. Trimming removed 3 bases at V and 0 bases at J, with 21 bases between. CDR3 size: 19 residues.

This clonotype was seen more than once but under ten times. The chain couples TRBV29-1 to TRBJ1-5; 8 bases are a match to TRBD1. This CDR3 region has 15 residues. Germline values: CDR1 SQVTM, CDR2 ANQGSEA. V shed 4 bases and J 5 bases; nucleotides not matched to a gene: 10. CDR3 residues: CSVAEAGGLDQPQHF. The CDR3 DNA reads as TGCAGCGTTGCTGAGGCAGGGGGCTTAGATCAGCCCCAGCATTTT.

This clonotype was counted a few times. J is TRBJ2-5 and V is TRBV5-6, with D perhaps matching TRBD1 or TRBD2 (5 bases each). The length of the CDR3 is 14 residues. The germline CDR1 and CDR2 sequences are SGHDT and YYEEEE. Trimming cost V 0 bases and J 1 base, with 7 bases left between them. Written as DNA, the CDR3 is TGTGCCAGCAGCTTGGGGGGGTTCCAAGAGACCCAGTACTTC. Amino acid sequence: CASSLGGFQETQYF. Based on the CDR3 plus reference TRBV5-6 and TRBJ2-5, the full variable domain is DAGVTQSPTHLIKTRGQQVTLRCSPKSGHDTVSWYQQALGQGPQFIFQYYEEEERQRGNFPDRFSGHQFPNYSSELNVNALLLGDSALYLCASSLGGFQETQYFGPGTRLLVL.

This clonotype occurred many times. The rearrangement uses TRBV2 and TRBJ2-2, with a weak D call TRBD2 (5 bases). The CDR3 spans 13 residues. Germline V gene data show CDR1 as SNHLY and CDR2 as FYNNEI. V was clipped by 7 bases and J by 1 base, with 7 bases between them. The CDR3 is CASNTRNTGELFF. Here the CDR3 DNA reads TGTGCCAGCAACACTAGGAACACCGGGGAGCTGTTTTTT.

This clonotype has a handful of counts. The chain recombines TRBV6-1 with TRBJ2-3, with D unresolved. The CDR3 consists of 13 residues. Germline V gene sequence: CDR1 MNHNS, CDR2 SASEGT. V lost 2 bases to trimming and J lost 2 bases, with 5 bases between them. The CDR3 nucleotides are TGTGCCAGCAGTGAATGGGCCACAGATACGCAGTATTTT. This sequence encodes CASSEWATDTQYF.

This clonotype was detected a few times. The V and J genes are TRBV5-4 and TRBJ1-1; D call uncertain. Germline V gene sequence: CDR1 SGHNT, CDR2 YYREEE (reference sequence). The CDR3 extends over 15 amino acids. Trimming took 2 bases from V and 10 from J, leaving 21 bases between them. CDR3 sequence: CASSFKMVEATTAFF. CDR3 bases: TGTGCCAGCAGCTTCAAAATGGTAGAGGCCACCACAGCTTTCTTT.

Only a few counts were recorded for this clonotype. This sequence joins TRBV28 and TRBJ2-2, with 11 bases matching TRBD1. J gave up 4 bases and V 2 bases, and 3 bases lay outside the gene matches. The CDR3 spans 16 residues. Germline CDR1 reads MDHEN; CDR2 reads SYDVKM. CDR3 DNA sequence: TGTGCCAGCAGTTTAGCCGGGACAGGGGGCACCGGGGAGCTGTTTTTT. Translated, it gives CASSLAGTGGTGELFF. The entire variable domain, with the rest obtained from reference TRBV28 and TRBJ2-2, is as follows: DVKVTQSSRYLVKRTGEKVFLECVQDMDHENMFWYRQDPGLGLRLIYFSYDVKMKEKGDIPEGYSVSREKKERFSLILESASTNQTSMYLCASSLAGTGGTGELFFGEGSRLTVL.

The chain is built from TRBV24-1 and TRBJ2-7, with D hard to call. The germline V gene has CDR1 KGHDR and CDR2 SFDVKD. The CDR3 runs 13 residues. Trimming cost V 6 bases and J 2 bases, with 10 bases left between them. CDR3 nucleotide sequence: TGTGCCACCAGTTCTGCCCGAACCTACGAGCAGTACTTC. It is translated as CATSSARTYEQYF.

There are a few counts of this clonotype. The chain recombines TRBV20-1 with TRBJ2-3; 12 bases agree with TRBD2. The CDR3 is made up of 18 amino acids. Germline V gives CDR1 DFQATT, CDR2 SNEGSKA (reference sequence). V trimming: 3 bases; J trimming: 5 bases; junction bases outside the gene matches: 15. The CDR3 loop reads CSASPASGGALNIDTQYF. DNA for the CDR3: TGCAGTGCTAGCCCCGCTAGCGGGGGGGCCCTAAACATAGATACGCAGTATTTT.

This chain joins TRBV5-1 and TRBJ2-5; weak D call: TRBD2 (5 bases). The CDR3 is made up of 14 amino acids. Germline CDR1 and CDR2: SGHRS and YFSETQ. V was pared by 0 bases and J by 3 bases, with 9 bases between. The CDR3 region has the DNA TGCGCCAGCAGCTTGGCGGGATCTGAAGAGACCCAGTACTTC. Its protein product is CASSLAGSEETQYF.

This clonotype has at least ten counts. This chain links TRBV5-1 with TRBJ2-2, with D hard to call. The CDR3 has 15 residues. The germline V gene encodes CDR1 SGHRS and CDR2 YFSETQ. V lost 4 bases and J lost 0, with 10 bases in between. CDR3 DNA: TGCGCCAGCAGCCAACAAGTCGCGAACACCGGGGAGCTGTTTTTT. This sequence encodes CASSQQVANTGELFF. The full variable domain, completed using reference TRBV5-1 and TRBJ2-2, is KAGVTQTPRYLIKTRGQQVTLSCSPISGHRSVSWYQQTPGQGLQFLFEYFSETQRNKGNFPGRFSGRQFSNSRSEMNVSTLELGDSALYLCASSQQVANTGELFFGEGSRLTVL.

There are a few counts of this clonotype. The V call is TRBV5-1, the J call TRBJ2-7, with TRBD1 matching over 7 bases. Per the germline V gene, CDR1 is SGHRS and CDR2 is YFSETQ. The junction had 8 bases not matched to a gene; V was cut back by 1 base and J by 7 bases. The CDR3 covers 14 residues. This CDR3 is CASSLTGANPEQYF. The DNA of the CDR3 is TGCGCCAGCAGCTTGACAGGGGCGAATCCTGAGCAGTACTTC.

The gene calls are TRBV20-1 and TRBJ2-3; a possible D gene is TRBD2 (5 bases). V was trimmed by 3 bases and J by 6 bases, leaving 10 bases between them. The CDR3 consists of 12 residues. Germline loops: CDR1 DFQATT, CDR2 SNEGSKA (reference sequence). Written as DNA, the CDR3 is TGCAGTGCTAGCCCTACTAGGGATACGCAGTATTTT. Its protein is CSASPTRDTQYF.

The chain has TRBV5-1 and TRBJ2-1; TRBD1 matches 7 bases. V shed 1 base and J 7 bases; nucleotides not matched to a gene: 5. The CDR3 is made up of 14 amino acids. CDR1 and CDR2 (germline): SGHRS, YFSETQ. The chain's CDR3 is CASSLTGVENEQFF. CDR3 nucleotide sequence: TGCGCCAGCAGCTTGACAGGGGTGGAGAATGAGCAGTTCTTC.

This clonotype has more than one count but fewer than ten. The chain is built from TRBV18 and TRBJ2-7; weak D call: TRBD1 (6 bases). V was shortened by 2 bases and J by 5 bases, with 10 bases between the two germline ends. Germline loops: CDR1 KGHSH, CDR2 LQKENI. The CDR3 contains 13 residues. In DNA form, the CDR3 reads TGTGCCAGCTCACCAGGACAGCTAGACGAGCAGTACTTC. This encodes CASSPGQLDEQYF.

The table lists this clonotype with many counts. The chain links TRBV19 to TRBJ2-1; D gene ambiguous. Trimming removed 6 bases at V and 10 bases at J, with 10 bases between. Germline lookup yields CDR1 LNHDA and CDR2 SQIVND (reference sequence). The CDR3 is made up of 11 amino acids. The CDR3 DNA is TGTGCCAGTAGCGCCGCCAGCGAGCAGTTCTTC. This gives the protein CASSAASEQFF.